Below are 22 T cell receptor beta chains sequenced from a single sample in a study of blood T cell repertoires in COVID-19. Sequencing used immunoSEQ multiplex PCR; TCRdb keeps in-frame clones, though not all of them. The repertoire consists of 75,000 to 85,000 clones, with over 70% occurring once and the leading ten covering 5% to 6.5%. The sample comprised peripheral blood. The receptors stem from a man in his fifties with active COVID-19.

In this sample, this clone turned up once. The V gene is TRBV7-3, the J gene TRBJ2-5; a weak D match, TRBD2 (7 bases). Germline V lookup: CDR1 SGHTA, CDR2 FQGTGA. With 9 bases removed from V and 3 bases from J, the gap between germline ends came to 20 bases. This CDR3 region has 15 residues. The CDR3 nucleotides are TGTGCCAGTTCACAGGGTAGCGGGCGAGAAGAGACCCAGTACTTC. It is translated as CASSQGSGREETQYF. The full variable domain, its missing parts supplied by reference TRBV7-3 and TRBJ2-5, is GAGVSQTPSNKVTEKGKYVELRCDPISGHTALYWYRQSLGQGPEFLIYFQGTGAADDSGLPNDRFFAVRPEGSVSTLKIQRTERGDSAVYLCASSQGSGREETQYFGPGTRLLVL.

This clone was recorded only once. The CDR3, as DNA: TGTGCCAGCAGGTCCGGGACAGCCTCCTACGAGCAGTACTTC. Encoded protein: CASRSGTASYEQYF. V and J are TRBV28 and TRBJ2-7, with 7 bases that match TRBD1. V was pared by 6 bases and J by 0 bases, with 5 bases of the junction left unmatched. Germline CDR1 and CDR2: MDHEN and SYDVKM. The CDR3 consists of 14 residues.

J is TRBJ2-5 and V is TRBV5-1; possible D gene TRBD1, 6 bases. This CDR3 is built from 14 residues. CDR1 SGHRS and CDR2 YFSETQ come from the germline V gene. Trimming removed 7 bases at V and 5 bases at J, with 18 bases between. The CDR3 nucleotides read TGCGCCAGCGGCGCCGGGACATTCGTGGAGACCCAGTACTTC. Protein: CASGAGTFVETQYF.

J is TRBJ2-7 and V is TRBV28; weak D call: TRBD1 (6 bases). The ends were cut back, 6 bases at V and 0 bases at J, with 12 bases in the middle. The CDR3 is 14 amino acids. Germline CDR1 reads MDHEN; CDR2 reads SYDVKM. The CDR3 region is CASSQTGSSYEQYF. CDR3 nucleotides: TGTGCCAGCAGCCAGACAGGCAGCTCCTACGAGCAGTACTTC.

The chain couples TRBV6-2 or TRBV6-3 to TRBJ1-5; D gene ambiguous. Germline-derived CDR1 and CDR2 are MNHEY and SVGEGT. Trimming took 1 base from V and 5 from J, leaving 9 bases between them. The CDR3 runs 14 residues. The CDR3 bases are TGTGCCAGCAGTTACTGGGCAGAAGATCAGCCCCAGCATTTT. Translated: CASSYWAEDQPQHF.

The chain has TRBV5-1 and TRBJ2-3; D may be TRBD1 (5 bases). This CDR3 contains 16 residues. V lost 0 bases and J lost 1, with 12 bases in between. CDR1 is SGHRS, CDR2 YFSETQ, per germline. CDR3 bases: TGCGCCAGCAGCTTGGGCCCCACAGGAGGCACAGATACGCAGTATTTT. Its protein product is CASSLGPTGGTDTQYF.

The gene calls are TRBV28 and TRBJ2-7; 13 bases match TRBD2. The CDR3 has 15 residues. V was clipped by 5 bases and J by 4 bases; unmatched bases: 5. CDR1 is MDHEN and CDR2 is SYDVKM in the germline V gene. The CDR3 sequence is CASSQRTSGGYEQYF. CDR3 in DNA: TGTGCCAGCAGTCAAAGGACTAGCGGGGGATACGAGCAGTACTTC.

This chain joins TRBV15 and TRBJ1-2; D call uncertain. Germline V gene lookup returns CDR1 LNHNV and CDR2 YYDKDF (reference sequence). The V end lost 6 bases, the J end lost 0 bases, and 14 bases lay between the germline ends. The length of the CDR3 is 15 residues. DNA for the CDR3: TGTGCCACCAGTGGTTCGCTCGGGGCTAACTATGGCTACACCTTC. Amino acid sequence: CATSGSLGANYGYTF. The full variable domain, its missing parts supplied by reference TRBV15 and TRBJ1-2, is DAMVIQNPRYQVTQFGKPVTLSCSQTLNHNVMYWYQQKSSQAPKLLFHYYDKDFNNEADTPDNFQSRRPNTSFCFLDIRSPGLGDTAMYLCATSGSLGANYGYTFGSGTRLTVV.

A few counts support this clone. The rearrangement links TRBV7-8 to TRBJ1-6; TRBD1 matches at 7 bases. This CDR3 is built from 15 residues. The germline V gene has CDR1 SGHVS and CDR2 FQNEAQ. Trimming cost V 5 bases and J 6 bases; bases outside gene matches: 7. DNA for the CDR3: TGTGCCAGCAGCCAGGAGACAGGGATTAATTCACCCCTCCACTTT. This gives the protein CASSQETGINSPLHF.

This chain uses TRBV30 with TRBJ1-2; 8 bases are a match to TRBD1. The V gene end was trimmed by 3 bases and the J gene end by 4 bases; junction bases not matched to a gene: 7. The CDR3 totals 14 residues. Germline CDR1 GTSNPN, CDR2 SVGIG (reference sequence). In DNA, the CDR3 is TGTGCCTGGAGAAGACAGGGGATGGCCTATGGCTACACCTTC. Translating it yields CAWRRQGMAYGYTF. The full variable domain, completed using reference TRBV30 and TRBJ1-2, is SQTIHQWPATLVQPVGSPLSLECTVEGTSNPNLYWYRQAAGRGLQLLFYSVGIGQISSEVPQNLSASRPQDRQFILSSKKLLLSDSGFYLCAWRRQGMAYGYTFGSGTRLTVV.

This clone was seen just once. J is TRBJ2-3 and V is TRBV3-1 (or the pseudogene TRBV3-2), with TRBD2 matching 8 bases. The CDR3 spans 15 residues. J gave up 3 bases and V 2 bases, and 4 bases lay outside the gene matches. Germline V gives CDR1 LGHDT, CDR2 YNNKEL (reference sequence). CDR3 nucleotides: TGTGCCAGCAGCCAACCCCGGGGGGGGACAGATACGCAGTATTTT. Encoded protein: CASSQPRGGTDTQYF.

J is TRBJ2-7 and V is TRBV2; perhaps TRBD2 as D (6 bases). Trimming took 6 bases from V and 6 from J, leaving 15 bases between them. CDR3 length equals 13 residues. CDR1 is SNHLY, CDR2 FYNNEI, per germline. In nucleotides, the CDR3 is TGTGCCAGCAGCCTCGGGGGTGGTACCGAGCAGTACTTC. The encoded protein is CASSLGGGTEQYF. The full variable domain, rest sourced from reference TRBV2 and TRBJ2-7, is EPEVTQTPSHQVTQMGQEVILRCVPISNHLYFYWYRQILGQKVEFLVSFYNNEISEKSEIFDDQFSVERPDGSNFTLKIRSTKLEDSAMYFCASSLGGGTEQYFGPGTRLTVT.

CDR3 sequence reads: CASSKDRGNSPLHF. CDR3 sequence (DNA): TGTGCCAGTAGTAAGGACAGGGGTAATTCACCCCTCCACTTT. V and J are TRBV19 and TRBJ1-6; 9 bases agree with TRBD1. CDR1 and CDR2 from the germline V gene are LNHDA and SQIVND (reference sequence). Unmatched junction bases numbered 1, after V lost 4 bases and J lost 6 bases. The CDR3 loop spans 14 amino acids. Looking up the rest from reference TRBV19 and TRBJ1-6 gives the full variable domain: DGGITQSPKYLFRKEGQNVTLSCEQNLNHDAMYWYRQDPGQGLRLIYYSQIVNDFQKGDIAEGYSVSREKKESFPLTVTSAQKNPTAFYLCASSKDRGNSPLHFGNGTRLTVT.

V usage is TRBV27 and J usage is TRBJ2-5; weak D call: TRBD2 (6 bases). V was clipped by 4 bases and J by 5 bases, with 20 bases between them. Germline loops: CDR1 MNHEY, CDR2 SMNVEV (reference sequence). The CDR3 is 16 amino acids. The CDR3 loop reads CASSYGGHPGGETQYF. The CDR3, as DNA: TGTGCCAGCAGTTACGGAGGACATCCCGGAGGGGAGACCCAGTACTTC.

The V call is TRBV6-5, the J call TRBJ1-1, with 9 bases fitting TRBD1. Trimming at V came to 7 bases and at J to 6 bases, leaving 12 bases not matched to a gene. The CDR3 length is 15 residues. Germline assignment: CDR1 MNHEY and CDR2 SVGAGI. The CDR3 sequence: CASKTGTGFRAEAFF. The CDR3 nucleotides are TGTGCCAGCAAAACCGGGACAGGGTTTAGGGCTGAAGCTTTCTTT.

This clone has only one observation. The rearrangement joins TRBV19 to TRBJ2-1, with a possible D match to TRBD2 (6 bases). Germline V gives CDR1 LNHDA, CDR2 SQIVND (reference sequence). V was clipped by 3 bases and J by 0 bases, with 12 bases between them. The CDR3 is made up of 16 amino acids. DNA of the CDR3: TGTGCCAGTAGTATCAGGGCGGGGAGCTCCTACAATGAGCAGTTCTTC. It translates to CASSIRAGSSYNEQFF.

V and J are TRBV29-1 and TRBJ2-5; D might be TRBD1 (5 bases). Deletions cut 4 bases from V and 4 bases from J, with 13 bases between. Germline V CDR1 and CDR2: SQVTM, ANQGSEA. CDR3 size: 13 residues. CDR3 nucleotides: TGCAGCGTTGTTGTTGGGGCCGGAGAGACCCAGTACTTC. It encodes CSVVVGAGETQYF. Full variable domain (outside the CDR3, taken from reference TRBV29-1 and TRBJ2-5): SAVISQKPSRDICQRGTSLTIQCQVDSQVTMMFWYRQQPGQSLTLIATANQGSEATYESGFVIDKFPISRPNLTFSTLTVSNMSPEDSSIYLCSVVVGAGETQYFGPGTRLLVL.

This clone was recorded a few times. This chain connects TRBV4-1 to TRBJ2-2; weak D call: TRBD1 (6 bases). V was trimmed by 4 bases and J by 5 bases, leaving 11 bases between them. The V gene's germline CDR1 is MGHRA and CDR2 YSYEKL. This CDR3 spans 14 amino acids. CDR3 nucleotide sequence: TGCGCCAGCAGCCTCCAGGGGCTGACCGGGGAGCTGTTTTTT. Its translation: CASSLQGLTGELFF.

This chain connects TRBV5-4 to TRBJ1-2; 9 bases map to TRBD1. Per the germline V gene, CDR1 is SGHNT and CDR2 is YYREEE (reference sequence). The ends lost 1 base at V and 6 bases at J; junction bases unmatched: 7. This CDR3 spans 15 amino acids. CDR3 bases: TGTGCCAGCAGCTTGCCCTCTGGGACAGGGCATGGCTACACCTTC. Protein sequence: CASSLPSGTGHGYTF.

This clone was counted a few times. The gene calls are TRBV24-1 and TRBJ2-1; D is perhaps TRBD1 (6 bases). Germline V gives CDR1 KGHDR, CDR2 SFDVKD. The CDR3 has 14 residues. The V end lost 2 bases, the J end lost 9 bases, and 13 bases lay between the germline ends. The CDR3: CATSDWRRGSEQFF. The CDR3 DNA follows: TGTGCCACCAGTGATTGGCGCAGGGGCTCTGAGCAGTTCTTC.

The chain combines TRBV3-1 (or the pseudogene TRBV3-2) with TRBJ2-3; 8 nucleotides match TRBD2. The CDR3 totals 15 residues. Germline V lookup: CDR1 LGHDT, CDR2 YNNKEL (reference sequence). V lost 4 bases and J lost 4; bases outside the gene matches: 7. The CDR3 here is CASSLGTGGADTQYF. As DNA, the CDR3 is TGTGCCAGCAGCCTCGGGACGGGGGGGGCAGATACGCAGTATTTT.

The chain couples TRBV7-6 to TRBJ2-2; 7 positions match TRBD2. V trimming: 2 bases; J trimming: 0 bases; junction bases outside the gene matches: 6. CDR3 length: 17 amino acids. The germline V gene encodes CDR1 SGHVS and CDR2 FNYEAQ. CDR3 sequence (DNA): TGTGCCAGCAGCTTACGGGCTAGCGGTGCGAACACCGGGGAGCTGTTTTTT. It translates to CASSLRASGANTGELFF.